These 9 T cell receptor beta chains were all obtained from the same sample, sequenced in a study of blood T cell repertoires in COVID-19. Repertoires were generated with immunoSEQ multiplex PCR, while TCRdb's copy carries only in-frame clones and drops some. The profile shows 110,000 or so clones, around 85% of them singletons. Source material: peripheral blood. The receptors here all came from a human donor in a cohort sampled during active COVID-19.

The chain couples TRBV18 to TRBJ2-1, with D possibly matching TRBD1 (5 bases). V was clipped by 0 bases and J by 2 bases, with 11 bases between them. Per the germline V gene, CDR1 is KGHSH and CDR2 is LQKENI. The CDR3 extends over 16 amino acids. CDR3 residues: CASSPPTTGPYNEQFF. CDR3 nucleotide sequence: TGTGCCAGCTCACCACCTACTACAGGACCCTACAATGAGCAGTTCTTC.

This clone was detected only once. The rearrangement uses TRBV29-1 and TRBJ1-2, with 9 bases lining up with TRBD1. The CDR3 spans 15 residues. J lost 5 bases, V lost 4 bases, and 11 bases had no gene match. Per the germline V gene, CDR1 is SQVTM and CDR2 is ANQGSEA. This chain's CDR3 is CSVGERDRDIYGYTF. In nucleotides, the CDR3 is TGCAGCGTTGGTGAACGGGACAGGGATATTTATGGCTACACCTTC.

The genes are TRBV15 and TRBJ1-6, with D hard to call. The germline V gene has CDR1 LNHNV and CDR2 YYDKDF (reference sequence). The CDR3 is 16 amino acids. Deletions cut 5 bases from V and 0 bases from J, with 11 bases between. The CDR3: CATSRGGRSYNSPLHF. CDR3 sequence (DNA): TGTGCCACCAGCCGCGGAGGGCGCTCCTATAATTCACCCCTCCACTTT. Full variable domain (outside the CDR3, taken from reference TRBV15 and TRBJ1-6): DAMVIQNPRYQVTQFGKPVTLSCSQTLNHNVMYWYQQKSSQAPKLLFHYYDKDFNNEADTPDNFQSRRPNTSFCFLDIRSPGLGDTAMYLCATSRGGRSYNSPLHFGNGTRLTVT.

This clone came up once. Written as DNA, the CDR3 is TGTGCCAGCAGCGGACGCAGGGGGTTAGGAGATACGCAGTATTTT. This sequence encodes CASSGRRGLGDTQYF. The rearrangement joins TRBV11-2 to TRBJ2-3, with 7 nucleotides matching TRBD1. V lost 5 bases to trimming and J lost 5 bases; unmatched junction nucleotides: 10. The CDR3 length is 15 residues. Looked up from germline, CDR1 is SGHAT and CDR2 is FQNNGV.

DNA of the CDR3: TGTGCCAGCAGCCGTGACAGGCCCCAAGAGACCCAGTACTTC. It is translated as CASSRDRPQETQYF. The chain is built from TRBV3-1 (or the pseudogene TRBV3-2) and TRBJ2-5, with a tentative D call TRBD1 (6 bases). Trimming shortened V by 4 bases and J by 1 base, and 10 bases separated the two germline ends. The germline V gene encodes CDR1 LGHDT and CDR2 YNNKEL (reference sequence). The CDR3 runs 14 residues.

The chain is built from TRBV5-1 and TRBJ2-3; TRBD2 matches at 9 bases. With 5 bases clipped from V and 1 base from J, the junction kept 8 bases outside the gene matches. Per the germline V gene, CDR1 is SGHRS and CDR2 is YFSETQ. The CDR3 totals 16 residues. CDR3 DNA sequence: TGCGCCAGCAGAAGGCGGGGGGGCGAGGGCACAGATACGCAGTATTTT. Translated, it gives CASRRRGGEGTDTQYF. Supplemented by reference TRBV5-1 and TRBJ2-3, the full variable domain reads KAGVTQTPRYLIKTRGQQVTLSCSPISGHRSVSWYQQTPGQGLQFLFEYFSETQRNKGNFPGRFSGRQFSNSRSEMNVSTLELGDSALYLCASRRRGGEGTDTQYFGPGTRLTVL.

In its sample, this clone was seen a few times. The chain has TRBV3-1 (or the pseudogene TRBV3-2) and TRBJ1-6; D possibly corresponds to TRBD1 (6 bases). This CDR3 has 15 amino acids. Germline CDR1 and CDR2: LGHDT and YNNKEL (reference sequence). V was pared by 4 bases and J by 8 bases, with 15 bases between. The CDR3 reads CASSPSLGADSPLHF. Written as DNA, the CDR3 is TGTGCCAGCAGCCCTTCCCTGGGGGCCGATTCACCCCTCCACTTT.

CDR3 coding DNA: TGTGCCAGCAGTTCCCTAGCGCTAACCTACAATGAGCAGTTCTTC. Protein sequence: CASSSLALTYNEQFF. V usage is TRBV6-5 and J usage is TRBJ2-1; TRBD2 is a possible D gene (6 bases). Trimming left V 4 bases short and J 2 bases short, with 12 bases between. CDR1 and CDR2 (germline): MNHEY, SVGAGI. This CDR3 region has 15 residues.

This rearrangement joins TRBV19 to TRBJ2-1; 9 bases align to TRBD1. The germline V gene encodes CDR1 LNHDA and CDR2 SQIVND (reference sequence). Unmatched junction bases numbered 6, after V lost 5 bases and J lost 4 bases. CDR3 length equals 15 residues. CDR3 bases: TGTGCCAGTAGTGGGGGACAGGGTCAGTACAATGAGCAGTTCTTC. Residues: CASSGGQGQYNEQFF.